The clone carrying this T cell receptor (beta chain) appeared a single time. Antigen specificity is unknown. The data originate from a study of cytomegalovirus exposure and HLA in healthy donors. In the PCR, 60 Vbeta and 13 Jbeta primers were used. Sequencing was performed with immunoSEQ multiplex PCR; in TCRdb, only in-frame clones are kept and a portion is missing. The sample shows about 62,000 clones, approximately 87% of them seen only once. CDR1 is SGHNT and CDR2 is YYREEE in the germline V gene (reference sequence). This CDR3 is 14 amino acids long. V was cut by 0 bases and J by 6 bases, with 12 bases left in between. Study-wide findings and caveats: The study recorded some 160 TCR beta chains that were cytomegalovirus-associated.

Specimen: PBMCs. The clonotype comes from a man between 18 and 35 years old in good health and CMV-seronegative. V and J are TRBV5-4 and TRBJ1-2; D perhaps matches TRBD1 (6 bases). In nucleotides, the CDR3 is TGTGCCAGCAGCTTGGTGGGTGCAGGGGATGGCTACACCTTC. Protein: CASSLVGAGDGYTF.